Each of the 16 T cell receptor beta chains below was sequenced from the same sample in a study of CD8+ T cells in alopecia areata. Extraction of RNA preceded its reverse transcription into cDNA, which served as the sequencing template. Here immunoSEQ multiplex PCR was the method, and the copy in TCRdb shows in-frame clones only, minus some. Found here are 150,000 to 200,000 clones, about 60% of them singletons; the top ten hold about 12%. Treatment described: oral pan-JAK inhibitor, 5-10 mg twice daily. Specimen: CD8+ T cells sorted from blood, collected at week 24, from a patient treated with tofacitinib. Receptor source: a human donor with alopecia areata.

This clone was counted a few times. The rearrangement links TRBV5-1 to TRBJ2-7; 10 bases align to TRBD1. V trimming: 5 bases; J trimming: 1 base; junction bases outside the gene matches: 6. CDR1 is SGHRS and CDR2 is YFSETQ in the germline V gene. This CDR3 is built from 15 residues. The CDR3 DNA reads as TGCGCCAGCAGTTCCGGGACAGGGGTATCCTACGAGCAGTACTTC. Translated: CASSSGTGVSYEQYF.

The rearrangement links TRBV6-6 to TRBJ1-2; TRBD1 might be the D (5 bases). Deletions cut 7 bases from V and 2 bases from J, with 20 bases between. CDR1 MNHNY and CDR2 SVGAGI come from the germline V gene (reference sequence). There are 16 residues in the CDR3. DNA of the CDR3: TGTGCCAGCATGATATCCGAGCGGGACGCCAACTATGGCTACACCTTC. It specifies CASMISERDANYGYTF.

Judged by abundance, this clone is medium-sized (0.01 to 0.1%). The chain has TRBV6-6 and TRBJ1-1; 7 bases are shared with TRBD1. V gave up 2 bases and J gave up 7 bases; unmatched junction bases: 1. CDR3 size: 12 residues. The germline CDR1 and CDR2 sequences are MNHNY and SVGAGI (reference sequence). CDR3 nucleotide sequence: TGTGCCAGCAGTTACGGACAGGTTGAAGCTTTCTTT. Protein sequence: CASSYGQVEAFF.

The CDR3 is CAISESRTGGLNTEAFF. CDR3 bases: TGTGCCATCAGTGAGAGTAGAACAGGGGGCCTGAACACTGAAGCTTTCTTT. The chain joins TRBV10-3 to TRBJ1-1, with 9 bases aligning to TRBD1. CDR1 and CDR2 (germline): ENHRY, SYGVKD. V was pared by 2 bases and J by 0 bases, with 7 bases of the junction left unmatched. There are 17 residues in the CDR3.

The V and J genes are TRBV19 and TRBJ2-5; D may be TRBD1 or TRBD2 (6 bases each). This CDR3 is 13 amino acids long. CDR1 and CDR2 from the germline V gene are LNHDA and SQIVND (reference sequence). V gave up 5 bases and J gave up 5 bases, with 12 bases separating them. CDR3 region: CASSEGGVETQYF. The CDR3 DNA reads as TGTGCCAGTAGTGAGGGGGGAGTTGAGACCCAGTACTTC.

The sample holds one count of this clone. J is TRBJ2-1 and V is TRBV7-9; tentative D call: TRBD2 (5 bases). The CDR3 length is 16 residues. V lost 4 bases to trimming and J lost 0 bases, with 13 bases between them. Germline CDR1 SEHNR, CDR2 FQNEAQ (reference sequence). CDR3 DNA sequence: TGTGCCAGCAGCTCATTCGGGGTTTTCTCCTACAATGAGCAGTTCTTC. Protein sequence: CASSSFGVFSYNEQFF.

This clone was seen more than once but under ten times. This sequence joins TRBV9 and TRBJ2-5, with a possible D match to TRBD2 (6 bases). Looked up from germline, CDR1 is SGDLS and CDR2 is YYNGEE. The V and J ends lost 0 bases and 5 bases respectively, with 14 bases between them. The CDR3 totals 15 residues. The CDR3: CASSVGETRVETQYF. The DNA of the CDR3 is TGTGCCAGCAGCGTAGGGGAGACTAGGGTGGAGACCCAGTACTTC.

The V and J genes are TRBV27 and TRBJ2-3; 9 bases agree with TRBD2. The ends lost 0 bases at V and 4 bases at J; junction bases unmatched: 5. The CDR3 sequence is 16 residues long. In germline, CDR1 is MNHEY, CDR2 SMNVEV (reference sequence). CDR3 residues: CASSLSIVAGADTQYF. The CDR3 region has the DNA TGTGCCAGCAGTTTATCGATAGTAGCGGGGGCAGATACGCAGTATTTT.

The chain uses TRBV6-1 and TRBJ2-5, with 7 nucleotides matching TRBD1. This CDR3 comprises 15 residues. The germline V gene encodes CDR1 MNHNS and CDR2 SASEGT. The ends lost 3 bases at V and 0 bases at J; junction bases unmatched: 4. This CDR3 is CASSDRGYNQETQYF. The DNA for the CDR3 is TGTGCCAGCAGTGACAGGGGGTACAACCAAGAGACCCAGTACTTC.

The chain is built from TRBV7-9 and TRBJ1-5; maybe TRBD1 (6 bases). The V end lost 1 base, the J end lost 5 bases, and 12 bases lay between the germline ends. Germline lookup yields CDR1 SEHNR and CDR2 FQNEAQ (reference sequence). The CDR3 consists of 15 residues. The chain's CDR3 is CASSLGRGGHQPQHF. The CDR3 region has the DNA TGTGCCAGCAGCTTAGGTAGGGGGGGACATCAGCCCCAGCATTTT.

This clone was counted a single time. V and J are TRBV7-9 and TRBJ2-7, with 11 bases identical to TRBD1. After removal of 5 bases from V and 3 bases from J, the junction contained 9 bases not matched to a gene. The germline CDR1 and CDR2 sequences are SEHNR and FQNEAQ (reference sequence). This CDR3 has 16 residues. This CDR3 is CASSRLSGTGGYEQYF. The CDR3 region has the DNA TGTGCCAGCAGCCGCCTATCCGGGACAGGGGGCTACGAGCAGTACTTC.

The CDR3 is CASAESWDYTF. In DNA form, the CDR3 reads TGTGCTAGTGCCGAGTCGTGGGACTACACCTTC. J is TRBJ1-2 and V is TRBV12-5; D remains unclear. Germline CDR1 reads LGHNT; CDR2 reads FRNRAP. Trimming removed 7 bases at V and 10 bases at J, with 13 bases between. CDR3 length: 11 residues.

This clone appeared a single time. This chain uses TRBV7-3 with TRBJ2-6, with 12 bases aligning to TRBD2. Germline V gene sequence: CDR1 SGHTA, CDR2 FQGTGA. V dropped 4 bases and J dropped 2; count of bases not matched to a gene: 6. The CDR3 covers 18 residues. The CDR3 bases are TGTGCCAGCAGCTCGCCTAGCGGGGGGGCGGCTGGGGCCAACGTCCTGACTTTC. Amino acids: CASSSPSGGAAGANVLTF. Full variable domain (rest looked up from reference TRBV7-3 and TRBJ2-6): GAGVSQTPSNKVTEKGKYVELRCDPISGHTALYWYRQSLGQGPEFLIYFQGTGAADDSGLPNDRFFAVRPEGSVSTLKIQRTERGDSAVYLCASSSPSGGAAGANVLTFGAGSRLTVL.

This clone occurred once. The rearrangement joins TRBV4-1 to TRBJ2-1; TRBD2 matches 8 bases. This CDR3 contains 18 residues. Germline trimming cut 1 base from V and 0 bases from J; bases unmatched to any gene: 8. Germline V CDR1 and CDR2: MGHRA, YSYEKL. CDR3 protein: CASSQGGGGSSSYNEQFF. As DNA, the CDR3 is TGCGCCAGCAGCCAAGGTGGCGGGGGGTCGAGCTCCTACAATGAGCAGTTCTTC.

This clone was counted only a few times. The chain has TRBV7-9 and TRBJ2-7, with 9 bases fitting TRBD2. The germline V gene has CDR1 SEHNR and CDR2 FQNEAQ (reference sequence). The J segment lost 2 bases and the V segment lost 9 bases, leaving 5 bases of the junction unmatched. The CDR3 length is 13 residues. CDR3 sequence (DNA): TGTGCCAGACCGGGACTAGCCGCCTACGAGCAGTACTTC. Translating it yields CARPGLAAYEQYF.

This chain's CDR3 is CASLGGWGHEQYF. In DNA, the CDR3 is TGTGCCAGCCTCGGGGGTTGGGGTCACGAGCAGTACTTC. The chain uses TRBV6-1 and TRBJ2-7; tentative D call: TRBD2 (6 bases). The CDR3 is 13 residues long. Trimming shortened V by 8 bases and J by 5 bases, and 16 bases separated the two germline ends. Looked up from germline, CDR1 is MNHNS and CDR2 is SASEGT.